These T cell receptor beta chains were read from a single sample in a study of glioma-infiltrating T cells after dendritic cell vaccination. The assay was immunoSEQ multiplex PCR, and TCRdb's table has in-frame clones only and misses some. The repertoire consists of 55,000 to 75,000 clones, with around 81% occurring once and the leading ten covering approximately 7.9%. Sequencing used blood, obtained before dendritic cell vaccination. These receptor sequences come from a human donor with glioblastoma. CDR3s include the opening cysteine and the closing phenylalanine or tryptophan. The D gene is left open where the match is weak. Clone size is stated in some rows and not others, as once, few, many or a class when expanded.

j_call d_call v_call clone_size cdr3_aa cdr3_nt
TRBJ1-1 - TRBV27 - CASSFQLRMNTEAFF TGTGCCAGCAGTTTCCAACTTCGCATGAACACTGAAGCTTTCTTT
TRBJ2-1 TRBD1 TRBV15 - CATSSILRTGDTNEQFF TGTGCCACCAGCAGCATACTTCGGACAGGGGATACGAATGAGCAGTTCTTC
TRBJ1-4 - TRBV9 - CASSGTGTPNEKLFF TGTGCCAGCAGCGGCACCGGGACACCCAATGAAAAACTGTTTTTT
TRBJ1-1 TRBD1 TRBV10-3 - CAISVGTGRTEAFF TGTGCCATCAGTGTAGGGACAGGGAGGACTGAAGCTTTCTTT
TRBJ1-5 TRBD1 TRBV30 - CAWGAEDRGRNNQPQHF TGTGCCTGGGGTGCAGAGGACAGGGGGCGAAACAATCAGCCCCAGCATTTT
TRBJ1-2 - TRBV5-4 - CASTWGVGANYGYTF TGTGCCAGCACCTGGGGGGTAGGGGCTAACTATGGCTACACCTTC
TRBJ1-1 - TRBV4-1 once CASSQAGLGTEAFF TGCGCCAGCAGCCAAGCTGGCCTTGGCACTGAAGCTTTCTTT
TRBJ2-7 TRBD1 TRBV5-1 - CASSIDRGRNEQYF TGCGCCAGCAGCATAGACAGGGGGCGGAACGAGCAGTACTTC
TRBJ1-4 - TRBV6-6 - CASSYSMPGWGEKLFF TGTGCCAGCAGTTACTCGATGCCAGGGTGGGGTGAAAAACTGTTTTTT
TRBJ1-5 TRBD1 TRBV7-2 - CASSLGQGRNQPQHF TGTGCCAGCAGCTTAGGACAGGGGCGGAATCAGCCCCAGCATTTT
TRBJ1-1 - TRBV10-3 - CAISGGFGVNTEAFF TGTGCCATCAGCGGCGGCTTCGGAGTGAACACTGAAGCTTTCTTT
TRBJ1-3 - TRBV29-1 once CSVAAGVGNTIYF TGCAGCGTTGCCGCAGGGGTCGGAAACACCATATATTTT
TRBJ1-6 TRBD1 TRBV4-1 - CASSHPDRGQSPLHF TGCGCCAGCAGCCACCCAGACAGGGGGCAATCACCCCTCCACTTT
TRBJ2-3 - TRBV6-6 - CASSTGLGTDTQYF TGTGCCAGCAGTACAGGGTTAGGCACAGATACGCAGTATTTT
TRBJ1-1 - TRBV7-6 few CASSLAQNSETEAFF TGTGCCAGCAGCTTAGCGCAAAACAGTGAGACTGAAGCTTTCTTT
TRBJ2-7 TRBD1 TRBV7-9 - CASSLMAGGEQYF TGTGCCAGCAGCTTAATGGCAGGGGGAGAGCAGTACTTC
TRBJ1-2 - TRBV5-1 once CASSLEAGIYGYTF TGCGCCAGCAGCTTGGAGGCAGGGATCTATGGCTACACCTTC
TRBJ1-1 - TRBV6-5 - CASSYSDTSTEAFF TGTGCCAGCAGTTACTCGGATACTAGCACTGAAGCTTTCTTT
TRBJ2-3 - TRBV6-5 - CASSSILGGNTDTQYF TGTGCCAGCAGTTCCATCCTAGGGGGAAACACAGATACGCAGTATTTT
TRBJ2-7 TRBD1 TRBV7-8 - CASSFGTGLYEQYF TGTGCCAGCAGCTTCGGGACAGGGTTGTACGAGCAGTACTTC
TRBJ2-7 TRBD1 TRBV6-5 - CASSGSGQGYDEQYF TGTGCCAGCAGTGGGTCGGGACAGGGTTACGACGAGCAGTACTTC
TRBJ2-1 - TRBV5-6 - CASSPWTDNEQFF TGTGCCAGCAGCCCCTGGACAGACAATGAGCAGTTCTTC
TRBJ1-1 - TRBV19 - CASSGLAEAFF TGTGCCAGTAGCGGACTCGCTGAAGCTTTCTTT
TRBJ2-7 TRBD2 TRBV25-1 - CASSRAEGLYYEQYF TGTGCCAGCAGTAGGGCGGAGGGACTATACTACGAGCAGTACTTC
TRBJ1-1 TRBD1 TRBV5-1 - CASSQTGQKMTRPAFF TGCGCCAGCAGCCAGACGGGACAGAAGATGACCCGTCCAGCTTTCTTT
TRBJ1-2 - TRBV29-1 once CSAWHLDSNYGYTF TGCAGCGCTTGGCACCTCGACAGTAACTATGGCTACACCTTC
TRBJ2-7 - TRBV6-1 few CASSLRAPYEQYF TGTGCCAGCAGTCTCAGGGCCCCCTACGAGCAGTACTTC
TRBJ2-6 - TRBV4-3 - CASSQGGSGANVLTF TGCGCCAGCAGCCAGGGGGGCTCTGGGGCCAACGTCCTGACTTTC
TRBJ2-7 TRBD2 TRBV19 - CASSMGTSGVSEQYF TGTGCCAGTAGTATGGGGACTAGCGGGGTGAGCGAGCAGTACTTC
TRBJ1-3 TRBD1 TRBV6-5 - CASSPQGSGNTIYF TGTGCCAGCAGTCCACAGGGGTCTGGAAACACCATATATTTT
TRBJ1-6 TRBD1 TRBV19 once CASSINGQGDSPLHF TGTGCCAGTAGTATCAACGGACAGGGAGATTCACCCCTCCACTTT
TRBJ1-2 - TRBV6-5 few CASREGLWDGGYTF TGTGCCAGCAGGGAAGGACTATGGGACGGAGGCTACACCTTC
TRBJ2-7 TRBD1 TRBV5-1 once CASSLNRGREQYF TGCGCCAGCAGCTTGAACAGGGGGAGAGAGCAGTACTTC
TRBJ2-5 - TRBV4-1 - CASSQGLKGLSEQYF TGCGCCAGCAGCCAAGGTTTGAAGGGGCTGAGTGAGCAGTACTTC
TRBJ1-4 - TRBV5-1 - CASSLLGRGEKLFF TGCGCCAGCAGCTTACTGGGCCGGGGAGAAAAACTGTTTTTT
TRBJ1-2 - TRBV12-5 - CASGLTTVLVGYTF TGTGCTAGTGGTTTGACGACAGTCCTGGTCGGCTACACCTTC
TRBJ2-4 - TRBV5-4 few CASSFGVGTRGMKNIQYF TGTGCCAGCAGCTTTGGGGTAGGGACAAGGGGTATGAAAAACATTCAGTACTTC